The present T cell receptor beta chain was sequenced within a study of blood T cell repertoires in COVID-19. Looking at the study overall: There were acute and convalescent COVID-19 samples, and they came from the United States, Italy and Spain.

Only one count was recorded for this clone. The J segment lost 9 bases and the V segment lost 4 bases, leaving 9 bases of the junction unmatched. The CDR3 totals 14 residues. CDR1 SNHLY and CDR2 FYNNEI come from the germline V gene. Here immunoSEQ multiplex PCR was the method, and the copy in TCRdb shows in-frame clones only, minus some. This table has tens of thousands of clones, 70% to 75% appearing once. This receptor was taken from a woman in her 70s with acute or convalescent COVID-19. J is TRBJ2-1 and V is TRBV2, with 7 bases fitting TRBD2. Sequences were obtained from peripheral blood. The CDR3, as DNA: TGTGCCAGCAGTGGCGGACTAGTCCCTGGTGAGCAGTTCTTC. Amino acid sequence: CASSGGLVPGEQFF.